This T cell receptor (beta chain) comes out of a study of blood T cell repertoires in COVID-19. For the study at large: The cDNA or gDNA used as material had been derived from T cells, B-cell-depleted T cells, or PBMCs.

This CDR3 contains 14 residues. Trimming removed 3 bases from V and 6 bases from J, with 12 bases in between. Germline CDR1 is SGDLS and CDR2 is YYNGEE. In the authors' workflow: Amplification with reference gene primers provided the estimates of nucleated cell counts. Assay used: immunoSEQ multiplex PCR; TCRdb lists only in-frame clones, some missing. V, J and clone size reflect that table, while D and trimming were determined from the DNA. The data contain approximately 58,000 clones, 70% to 85% of them singletons. Sequencing was carried out using peripheral blood. J is TRBJ1-4 and V is TRBV9, with D possibly TRBD1 on 5 matching bases. The sequence was collected from an older woman with acute or convalescent COVID-19. The CDR3: CASSAPGLDEKLFF. DNA of the CDR3: TGTGCCAGCAGCGCCCCGGGACTTGATGAAAAACTGTTTTTT.